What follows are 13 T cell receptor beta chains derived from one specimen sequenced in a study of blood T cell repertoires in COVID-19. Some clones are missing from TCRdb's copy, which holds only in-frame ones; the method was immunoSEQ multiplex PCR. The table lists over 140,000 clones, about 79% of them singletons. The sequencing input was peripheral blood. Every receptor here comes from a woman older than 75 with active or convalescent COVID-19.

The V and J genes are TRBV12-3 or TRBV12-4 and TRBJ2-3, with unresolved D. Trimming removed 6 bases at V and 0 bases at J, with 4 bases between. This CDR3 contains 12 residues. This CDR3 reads CASRSSTDTQYF. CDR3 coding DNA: TGTGCCAGCAGATCAAGCACAGATACGCAGTATTTT.

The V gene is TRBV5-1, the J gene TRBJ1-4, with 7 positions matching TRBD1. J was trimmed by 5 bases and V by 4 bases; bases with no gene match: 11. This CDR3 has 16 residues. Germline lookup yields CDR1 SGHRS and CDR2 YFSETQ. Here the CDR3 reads CASSQAYRGRNEKLFF. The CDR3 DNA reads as TGCGCCAGCAGCCAGGCTTACAGGGGAAGAAATGAAAAACTGTTTTTT.

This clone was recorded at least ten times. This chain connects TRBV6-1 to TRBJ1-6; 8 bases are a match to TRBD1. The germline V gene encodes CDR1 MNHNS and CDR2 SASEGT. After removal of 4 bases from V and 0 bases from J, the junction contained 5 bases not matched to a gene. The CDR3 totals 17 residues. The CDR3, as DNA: TGTGCCAGCAGTGTCCGACAGGGGAGCTCCTATAATTCACCCCTCCACTTT. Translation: CASSVRQGSSYNSPLHF.

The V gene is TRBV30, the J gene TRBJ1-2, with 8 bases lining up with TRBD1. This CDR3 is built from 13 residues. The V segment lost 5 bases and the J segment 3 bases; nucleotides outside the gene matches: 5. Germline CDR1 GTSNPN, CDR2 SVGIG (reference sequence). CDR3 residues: CAWDRGFYYGYTF. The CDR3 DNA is TGTGCCTGGGACAGGGGCTTTTACTATGGCTACACCTTC.

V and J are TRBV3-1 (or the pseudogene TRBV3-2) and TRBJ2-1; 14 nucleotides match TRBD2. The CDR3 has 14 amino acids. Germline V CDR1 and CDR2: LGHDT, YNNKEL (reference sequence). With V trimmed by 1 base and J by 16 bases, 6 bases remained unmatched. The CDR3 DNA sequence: TGTGCCAGCAGCCAAGCCCGGGGACTAGCGGGGGTTTTCTTC. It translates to CASSQARGLAGVFF.

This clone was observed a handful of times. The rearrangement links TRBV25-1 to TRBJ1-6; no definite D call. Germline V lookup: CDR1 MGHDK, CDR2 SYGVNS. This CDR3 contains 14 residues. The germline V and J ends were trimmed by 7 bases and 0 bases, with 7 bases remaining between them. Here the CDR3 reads CASTQSSYNSPLHF. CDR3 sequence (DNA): TGTGCCAGCACACAGAGCTCCTATAATTCACCCCTCCACTTT.

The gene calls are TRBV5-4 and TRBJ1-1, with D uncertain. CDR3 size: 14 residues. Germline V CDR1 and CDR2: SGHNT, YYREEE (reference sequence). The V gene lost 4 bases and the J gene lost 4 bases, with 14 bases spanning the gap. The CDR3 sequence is CASSPGGRATEAFF. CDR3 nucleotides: TGTGCCAGCAGCCCAGGAGGTCGGGCCACTGAAGCTTTCTTT. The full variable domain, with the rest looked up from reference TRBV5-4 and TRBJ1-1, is ETGVTQSPTHLIKTRGQQVTLRCSSQSGHNTVSWYQQALGQGPQFIFQYYREEENGRGNFPPRFSGLQFPNYSSELNVNALELDDSALYLCASSPGGRATEAFFGQGTRLTVV.

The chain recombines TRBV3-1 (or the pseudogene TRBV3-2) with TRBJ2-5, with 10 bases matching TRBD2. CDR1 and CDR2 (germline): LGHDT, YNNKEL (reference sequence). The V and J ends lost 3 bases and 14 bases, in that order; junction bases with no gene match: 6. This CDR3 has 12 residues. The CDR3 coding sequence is TGTGCCAGCAGCCAGGAACTAGCGGGGACTTACTTC. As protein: CASSQELAGTYF.

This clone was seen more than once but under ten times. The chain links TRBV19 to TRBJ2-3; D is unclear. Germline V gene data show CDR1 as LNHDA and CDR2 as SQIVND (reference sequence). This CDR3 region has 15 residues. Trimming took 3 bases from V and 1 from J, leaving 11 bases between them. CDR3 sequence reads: CASSIMVLGTDTQYF. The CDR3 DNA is TGTGCCAGTAGTATCATGGTGTTAGGCACAGATACGCAGTATTTT.

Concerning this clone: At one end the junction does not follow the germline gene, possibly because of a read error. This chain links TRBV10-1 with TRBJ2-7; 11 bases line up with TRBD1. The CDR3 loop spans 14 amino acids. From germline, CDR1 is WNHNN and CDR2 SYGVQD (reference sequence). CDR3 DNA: TGCGCCAGCAGACGGGACAGGGGGTCCTCCGAGCAGTACTTC. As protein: CASRRDRGSSEQYF.

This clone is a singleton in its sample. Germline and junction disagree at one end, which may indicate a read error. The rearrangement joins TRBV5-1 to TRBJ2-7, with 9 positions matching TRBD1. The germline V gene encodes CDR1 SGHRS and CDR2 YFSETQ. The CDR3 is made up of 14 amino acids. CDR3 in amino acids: CASSAVPGQGSTHF. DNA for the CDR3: TGCGCCAGCAGCGCGGTCCCGGGACAGGGATCTACCCACTTC.

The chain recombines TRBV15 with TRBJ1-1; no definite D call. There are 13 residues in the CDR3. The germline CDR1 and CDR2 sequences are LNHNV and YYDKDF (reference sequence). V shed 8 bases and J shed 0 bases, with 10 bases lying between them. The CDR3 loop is CATQVLMNTEAFF. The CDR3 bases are TGTGCCACCCAGGTCCTTATGAACACTGAAGCTTTCTTT.

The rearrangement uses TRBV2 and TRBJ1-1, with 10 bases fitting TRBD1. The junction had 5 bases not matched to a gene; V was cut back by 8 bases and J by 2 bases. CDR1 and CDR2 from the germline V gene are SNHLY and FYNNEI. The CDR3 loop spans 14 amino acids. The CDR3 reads CASGRDRGNTEAFF. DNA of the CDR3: TGTGCCAGCGGCCGGGACAGGGGAAACACTGAAGCTTTCTTT. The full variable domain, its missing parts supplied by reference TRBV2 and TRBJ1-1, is EPEVTQTPSHQVTQMGQEVILRCVPISNHLYFYWYRQILGQKVEFLVSFYNNEISEKSEIFDDQFSVERPDGSNFTLKIRSTKLEDSAMYFCASGRDRGNTEAFFGQGTRLTVV.